Each of the 28 T cell receptor beta chains below was sequenced from the same sample in a study of naive CD8 T cells in extremely preterm neonates. General study results and limits: Preterm CDR3s were shorter than older groups', with fewer N additions and less trimming.

Extremely preterm deliveries at about 23-27 weeks of gestation provided the preterm samples. Some clones are missing from TCRdb's copy, which holds only in-frame ones; the method was immunoSEQ multiplex PCR. In the table there are tens of thousands of clones, roughly 88% of which are singletons. These TCRs' antigens remain unknown. The sample comprised naive CD8+ T cells from cord blood. Every receptor here comes from a boy who was born preterm.

This rearrangement joins TRBV12-5 to TRBJ2-1; D gene unclear. Germline V CDR1 and CDR2: LGHNT, FRNRAP. The V and J ends lost 0 bases and 8 bases respectively, with 8 bases between them. This CDR3 has 13 residues. The DNA for the CDR3 is TGTGCTAGTGGTTTGGTACGATGGCATGAGCAGTTCTTC. Translating it yields CASGLVRWHEQFF.

The V gene is TRBV28, the J gene TRBJ1-5, with 9 bases identical to TRBD1. The length of the CDR3 is 14 residues. V gave up 3 bases and J gave up 5 bases; unmatched junction bases: 2. Germline V gives CDR1 MDHEN, CDR2 SYDVKM. The CDR3 is CASSFGTGHQPQHF. The CDR3 coding sequence is TGTGCCAGCAGTTTTGGGACAGGGCATCAGCCCCAGCATTTT.

The chain has TRBV19 and TRBJ1-3, with D hard to call. The CDR3 consists of 13 residues. V lost 5 bases, J lost 0 bases, and 5 bases lay in between. Germline lookup yields CDR1 LNHDA and CDR2 SQIVND (reference sequence). Written as DNA, the CDR3 is TGTGCCAGTAGTTACAGCTCTGGAAACACCATATATTTT. Translating gives CASSYSSGNTIYF.

The chain employs TRBV10-1 and TRBJ1-6; D call uncertain. The germline CDR1 and CDR2 sequences are WNHNN and SYGVQD (reference sequence). V was shortened by 3 bases and J by 9 bases, with 0 bases between the two germline ends. This CDR3 contains 10 residues. The CDR3 bases are TGCGCCAGCAGTGATTCACCCCTCCACTTT. Its protein is CASSDSPLHF.

V is TRBV7-9 and J is TRBJ1-3; TRBD1 aligns across 7 bases. The CDR3 loop spans 14 amino acids. The germline gives CDR1 SEHNR, CDR2 FQNEAQ (reference sequence). Trimming at V came to 5 bases and at J to 3 bases, leaving 4 bases not matched to a gene. CDR3 residues: CASSPRQGGNTIYF. CDR3 DNA: TGTGCCAGCAGCCCCCGACAGGGTGGAAACACCATATATTTT. The full variable domain, in which reference TRBV7-9 and TRBJ1-3 provide the parts outside the CDR3, is DTGVSQNPRHKITKRGQNVTFRCDPISEHNRLYWYRQTLGQGPEFLTYFQNEAQLEKSRLLSDRFSAERPKGSFSTLEIQRTEQGDSAMYLCASSPRQGGNTIYFGEGSWLTVV.

This sequence joins TRBV5-1 and TRBJ2-2, with 8 bases aligning to TRBD2. The CDR3 sequence is 15 residues long. Germline lookup yields CDR1 SGHRS and CDR2 YFSETQ. The V segment lost 4 bases and the J segment 0 bases; nucleotides outside the gene matches: 2. The CDR3 region is CASSPGLANTGELFF. The CDR3 DNA sequence: TGCGCCAGCAGCCCGGGACTAGCGAACACCGGGGAGCTGTTTTTT.

This chain links TRBV5-6 with TRBJ1-1, with D perhaps matching TRBD1 (6 bases). Germline values: CDR1 SGHDT, CDR2 YYEEEE. This CDR3 has 11 amino acids. Trimming removed 3 bases from V and 7 bases from J, with 7 bases in between. CDR3 nucleotide sequence: TGTGCCAGCAGCTGGGACAATGAAGCTTTCTTT. Residues: CASSWDNEAFF.

The genes are TRBV9 and TRBJ2-3, with 14 bases identical to TRBD2. CDR3 length equals 18 residues. Germline CDR1 SGDLS, CDR2 YYNGEE. The V and J ends lost 0 bases and 1 base, in that order; junction bases with no gene match: 4. The CDR3 here is CASSVGGTSGSRTDTQYF. The CDR3 nucleotides are TGTGCCAGCAGCGTAGGGGGGACTAGCGGGAGTCGCACAGATACGCAGTATTTT.

The V call is TRBV25-1, the J call TRBJ2-6, with D uncertain. V was shortened by 2 bases and J by 3 bases, with 5 bases between the two germline ends. Germline values: CDR1 MGHDK, CDR2 SYGVNS. The CDR3 has 14 residues. The CDR3: CASSEGVGANVLTF. The DNA for the CDR3 is TGTGCCAGCAGTGAAGGGGTTGGGGCCAACGTCCTGACTTTC.

This chain connects TRBV2 to TRBJ2-3; 8 bases are a match to TRBD1. Germline V lookup: CDR1 SNHLY, CDR2 FYNNEI. The length of the CDR3 is 14 residues. V dropped 1 base and J dropped 3; count of bases not matched to a gene: 0. CDR3 region: CASSEDRGTDTQYF. The DNA for the CDR3 is TGTGCCAGCAGTGAAGACAGGGGGACAGATACGCAGTATTTT.

This clone was seen only once. The chain couples TRBV27 to TRBJ2-1, with TRBD1 matching 12 bases. CDR1 and CDR2 (germline): MNHEY, SMNVEV (reference sequence). This CDR3 comprises 15 residues. The V and J ends lost 3 bases and 8 bases, in that order; junction bases with no gene match: 5. CDR3 in amino acids: CASSLWDRGRDEQFF. CDR3 nucleotides: TGTGCCAGCAGTTTGTGGGACAGGGGGCGCGATGAGCAGTTCTTC.

This clone was detected only once. The chain joins TRBV6-1 to TRBJ1-2, with TRBD1 matching 9 bases. This CDR3 comprises 13 residues. CDR1 is MNHNS, CDR2 SASEGT, per germline. V dropped 11 bases and J dropped 5; count of bases not matched to a gene: 9. CDR3 sequence: CAGTRGTGYGYTF. CDR3 DNA: TGTGCCGGTACGCGAGGGACAGGGTATGGCTACACCTTC.

The rearrangement uses TRBV4-1 and TRBJ2-7; 8 bases map to TRBD2. The CDR3 is 14 residues long. In germline, CDR1 is MGHRA, CDR2 YSYEKL. Losses at the gene ends were 4 bases for V and 0 bases for J; bases not matched to a gene: 2. CDR3 nucleotide sequence: TGCGCCAGCAGCCGACTAGCGAGCTCCTACGAGCAGTACTTC. As protein: CASSRLASSYEQYF.

V usage is TRBV6-7 and J usage is TRBJ1-1, with 8 bases fitting TRBD1. Being an ORF, TRBV6-7 has a function that is uncertain. CDR3 length: 15 residues. The V gene end was trimmed by 0 bases and the J gene end by 1 base; junction bases not matched to a gene: 1. The CDR3 loop is CASSYSDRGNTEAFF. The CDR3, as DNA: TGTGCCAGCAGTTACTCCGACAGGGGGAACACTGAAGCTTTCTTT.

The chain couples TRBV5-1 to TRBJ1-2; 9 positions agree with TRBD1. In germline, CDR1 is SGHRS, CDR2 YFSETQ. With 3 bases clipped from V and 6 bases from J, the junction kept 6 bases outside the gene matches. This CDR3 is 14 amino acids long. CDR3 residues: CASSWTGAGDGYTF. The CDR3 region has the DNA TGCGCCAGCAGCTGGACAGGGGCAGGGGATGGCTACACCTTC. The full variable domain, rest sourced from reference TRBV5-1 and TRBJ1-2, is KAGVTQTPRYLIKTRGQQVTLSCSPISGHRSVSWYQQTPGQGLQFLFEYFSETQRNKGNFPGRFSGRQFSNSRSEMNVSTLELGDSALYLCASSWTGAGDGYTFGSGTRLTVV.

This clone was counted only a few times. V is TRBV6-5 and J is TRBJ2-1, with TRBD2 identical over 12 bases. The ends lost 2 bases at V and 7 bases at J; junction bases unmatched: 0. Germline V gene sequence: CDR1 MNHEY, CDR2 SVGAGI. CDR3 size: 14 residues. The CDR3 protein is CASSYGTSGNEQFF. In nucleotides, the CDR3 is TGTGCCAGCAGTTACGGGACTAGCGGGAATGAGCAGTTCTTC.

The rearrangement uses TRBV2 and TRBJ2-5, with 7 bases lining up with TRBD2. Per the germline V gene, CDR1 is SNHLY and CDR2 is FYNNEI. The CDR3 has 13 amino acids. The ends lost 0 bases at V and 5 bases at J; junction bases unmatched: 0. The DNA for the CDR3 is TGTGCCAGCAGTGAAGCTAGCGGGGAGACCCAGTACTTC. Its translation is CASSEASGETQYF.

The rearrangement uses TRBV6-1 and TRBJ1-3, with D hard to call. The V end was cut by 0 bases, the J end by 0 bases, with 6 bases between. The V gene's germline CDR1 is MNHNS and CDR2 SASEGT. This CDR3 region has 15 residues. In DNA form, the CDR3 reads TGTGCCAGCAGTGAAGCGACAAACTCTGGAAACACCATATATTTT. Its translation is CASSEATNSGNTIYF.

The V gene is TRBV9, the J gene TRBJ1-1; 9 nucleotides line up with TRBD1. CDR3 size: 13 residues. V lost 3 bases to trimming and J lost 4 bases; unmatched junction nucleotides: 1. CDR1 is SGDLS, CDR2 YYNGEE, per germline. CDR3 nucleotides: TGTGCCAGCAGCGAGACAGGGGGCACTGAAGCTTTCTTT. Protein product: CASSETGGTEAFF.

Comments on this clone: The sample carries other DNA sequences with the same CDR3. The chain uses TRBV25-1 and TRBJ1-2, with TRBD1 as a possible D gene (5 bases). CDR1 is MGHDK, CDR2 SYGVNS, per germline. This CDR3 has 13 residues. With 1 base removed from V and 5 bases from J, the gap between germline ends came to 8 bases. The CDR3 sequence: CASSEWGGYGYTF. In DNA, the CDR3 is TGTGCCAGCAGTGAATGGGGGGGTTATGGCTACACCTTC.

Worth noting for this clone: Distinct nucleotide sequences in the sample also encode this CDR3. The gene calls are TRBV19 and TRBJ2-7; 9 bases are a match to TRBD1. Germline lookup yields CDR1 LNHDA and CDR2 SQIVND (reference sequence). Trimming at V came to 3 bases and at J to 4 bases, leaving 4 bases not matched to a gene. The CDR3 contains 14 residues. CDR3 residues: CASSIGTGFYEQYF. For the CDR3, the DNA is TGTGCCAGTAGTATCGGGACAGGGTTTTACGAGCAGTACTTC.

The chain combines TRBV18 with TRBJ1-2; TRBD1 matches 7 bases. V shed 4 bases, J shed 6 bases, and the junction held 2 bases outside the gene matches. Per germline, CDR1 KGHSH and CDR2 LQKENI. The CDR3 sequence is 12 residues long. The CDR3 nucleotides are TGTGCCAGCTCACAACAGGGGAATGGCTACACCTTC. Translation gives CASSQQGNGYTF.

The chain recombines TRBV4-1 with TRBJ2-7, with a possible D match to TRBD1 (6 bases). CDR1 is MGHRA and CDR2 is YSYEKL in the germline V gene. The CDR3 has 12 residues. V was pared by 1 base and J by 6 bases, with 7 bases between. The CDR3, as DNA: TGCGCCAGCAGCCAAGGGGGGCGCGAGCAGTACTTC. Protein: CASSQGGREQYF.

The chain joins TRBV19 to TRBJ2-7; tentative D call: TRBD1 (6 bases). CDR3 size: 15 residues. V was trimmed by 6 bases and J by 2 bases, leaving 17 bases between them. Germline CDR1 is LNHDA and CDR2 is SQIVND (reference sequence). The CDR3 loop reads CASSQDSFRTYEQYF. Here the CDR3 DNA reads TGTGCCAGTAGCCAGGACAGTTTTCGCACCTACGAGCAGTACTTC.

This chain connects TRBV7-9 to TRBJ2-3; D is unresolved. Germline CDR1 is SEHNR and CDR2 is FQNEAQ (reference sequence). The ends were cut back, 4 bases at V and 3 bases at J, with 2 bases in the middle. This CDR3 is 11 amino acids long. CDR3 DNA: TGTGCCAGCAGCTATACAGATACGCAGTATTTT. Its protein is CASSYTDTQYF.

V and J are TRBV4-1 and TRBJ1-1; no firm D call. The CDR3 is 14 amino acids. V was clipped by 2 bases and J by 0 bases, with 7 bases between them. Looked up from germline, CDR1 is MGHRA and CDR2 is YSYEKL. This CDR3 is CASSQSTVNTEAFF. CDR3 bases: TGCGCCAGCAGCCAATCGACGGTGAACACTGAAGCTTTCTTT.

The genes are TRBV20-1 and TRBJ1-3; 8 bases are a match to TRBD1. The germline gives CDR1 DFQATT, CDR2 SNEGSKA (reference sequence). The CDR3 is 11 amino acids. J was trimmed by 8 bases and V by 3 bases; bases with no gene match: 0. This chain's CDR3 is CSARTGDTIYF. The CDR3 DNA is TGCAGTGCTAGGACAGGGGACACCATATATTTT.

The chain links TRBV7-2 to TRBJ2-1, with TRBD2 identical over 11 bases. The germline V gene has CDR1 SGHTA and CDR2 FQGNSA. Trimming at V came to 5 bases and at J to 5 bases, leaving 5 bases not matched to a gene. This CDR3 contains 15 residues. CDR3 sequence reads: CASSLGTSGHNEQFF. CDR3 sequence (DNA): TGTGCCAGCAGCCTGGGGACTAGCGGACACAATGAGCAGTTCTTC.